This T cell receptor beta chain appears in the sequencing data of a study of cytomegalovirus exposure and HLA in healthy donors. Germline V gives CDR1 MDHEN, CDR2 SYDVKM. V lost 3 bases, J lost 7 bases, and 12 bases lay in between. The CDR3 length is 13 residues. Use of 60 Vbeta and 13 Jbeta primers characterized the PCR. Profiling relied on immunoSEQ multiplex PCR, and the TCRdb table lists in-frame clones only, not all of them. The table shows under 130,000 clones, with around 74% occurring only once. The sequenced sample consisted of PBMCs. The chain employs TRBV28 and TRBJ1-1, with D unresolved. The receptor was derived from a woman between 40 and 55 years old in good health and CMV-seropositive. CDR3 sequence: CASSFHNTREAFF. The CDR3 nucleotides are TGTGCCAGCAGTTTCCATAATACACGTGAAGCTTTCTTT.